This T cell receptor beta chain is from a study of control samples from healthy donors and cancer patients. The CDR3 loop spans 15 amino acids. The ends lost 2 bases at V and 6 bases at J; junction bases unmatched: 2. Germline-derived CDR1 and CDR2 are MNHNS and SASEGT. TCRdb keeps only in-frame clones here, not all; method: immunoSEQ multiplex PCR. Of tens of thousands of clones listed, 85% to 95% are singletons. Sequences were obtained from blood. This receptor was identified in a woman in her twenties or thirties in good health. The rearrangement links TRBV6-1 to TRBJ2-1, with 12 bases matching TRBD2. The CDR3 sequence: CASSERTSGINEQFF. The DNA for the CDR3 is TGTGCCAGCAGTGAAAGGACTAGCGGGATCAATGAGCAGTTCTTC.